This entry is about one T cell receptor (beta chain). Its specificity is not known. Vbeta (60) and Jbeta (13) primers were used in the PCR. Libraries were prepared by immunoSEQ multiplex PCR; TCRdb keeps only in-frame clonotypes and omits some of them. This table holds under 200,000 clones, about 68% found once. V shed 6 bases, J shed 0 bases, and the junction held 1 base outside the gene matches. CDR1 is SEHNR and CDR2 is FQNEAQ in the germline V gene (reference sequence). The CDR3 loop spans 15 amino acids. These data originate in a study of cytomegalovirus exposure and HLA in healthy donors. Points from the study as a whole: Later findings reportedly placed an Asian-associated ancestry cluster below the approximately 670-donor mean for N-insertions.

The chain is built from TRBV7-9 and TRBJ1-4; 10 positions agree with TRBD1. The sequence came from a female donor in good health and CMV-seronegative. Material for sequencing was PBMCs. The CDR3 protein is CASRGQGATNEKLFF. The CDR3 DNA reads TGTGCCAGCAGAGGACAGGGGGCAACTAATGAAAAACTGTTTTTT.